The T cell receptor beta chain described here comes from a study of blood T cells in healthy people across ages. Study details: Every two T cells gave about one barcoded beta molecule via template switching.

In each sample, at least 6 million PBMCs were isolated. Then a second PCR, running about 7 to 11 cycles, was carried out with a sample-barcoded 5' primer and a J-beta primer mix. From each sample, at least 2.5 million paired-end reads containing CDR3 were obtained. TCRdb independently ran MiXCR on the 5' RACE reads; one entry per CDR3 protein. The table shows about 1.6 million distinct CDR3 sequences, with 34% occurring only once. Study-wide results and caveats: Estimated diversity, derived from one million T cells, was regarded as an underestimate.

This clonotype came up many times. Its antigen is undetermined. Per the germline V gene, CDR1 is SGHTA and CDR2 is FQGNSA. The CDR3 runs 15 residues. V was clipped by 3 bases and J by 4 bases; unmatched bases: 4. The chain combines TRBV7-2 with TRBJ2-1; 9 bases fit TRBD1. Sequenced input: blood. This TCR came from a woman aged 30 to 39 in good health. The CDR3 DNA reads TGTGCCAGCAGCTTTACAGGGGGCTTATACAATGAGCAGTTCTTC. Translating gives CASSFTGGLYNEQFF. The full variable domain, with the rest looked up from reference TRBV7-2 and TRBJ2-1, is GAGVSQSPSNKVTEKGKDVELRCDPISGHTALYWYRQSLGQGLEFLIYFQGNSAPDKSGLPSDRFSAERTGGSVSTLTIQRTQQEDSAVYLCASSFTGGLYNEQFFGPGTRLTVL.